This is a list of T cell receptor beta chains from one sample in a study of T cell changes during pregnancy in multiple sclerosis. Method: immunoSEQ multiplex PCR; TCRdb's copy keeps in-frame clones and lacks some. The repertoire holds 74,000 or so clones, with just over 90% as singletons. The source was CD4+ T cells from peripheral blood mononuclear cells, collected before pregnancy. The source is a female donor with multiple sclerosis, enrolled in a pregnancy study. CDR3s include the opening cysteine and the closing phenylalanine or tryptophan. Fields, in order: V gene, D gene, J gene, clone size, CDR3 protein, CDR3 DNA. A D gene is named only where the DNA matches it firmly. Clone size is shown for a subset of rows, as once, few, many or a class of expanded clone.

v_call: TRBV10-3; d_call: TRBD1; j_call: TRBJ2-7; clone_size: NA; cdr3_aa: CAISEMGQGPYEQYF; cdr3_nt: TGTGCCATCAGTGAGATGGGACAGGGCCCCTACGAGCAGTACTTC
v_call: TRBV19; d_call: NA; j_call: TRBJ1-5; clone_size: NA; cdr3_aa: CASTANSNQPQHF; cdr3_nt: TGTGCCAGTACCGCGAATAGCAATCAGCCCCAGCATTTT
v_call: TRBV29-1; d_call: TRBD1; j_call: TRBJ2-5; clone_size: once; cdr3_aa: CSAKRDSQETQYF; cdr3_nt: TGCAGCGCCAAACGGGACAGCCAAGAGACCCAGTACTTC
v_call: TRBV12-5; d_call: NA; j_call: TRBJ2-3; clone_size: NA; cdr3_aa: CASGAGSTDTQYF; cdr3_nt: TGTGCTAGTGGCGCAGGGAGCACAGATACGCAGTATTTT
v_call: TRBV5-1; d_call: TRBD1; j_call: TRBJ1-1; clone_size: NA; cdr3_aa: CASSMQAGQFGSTEAFF; cdr3_nt: TGCGCCAGCAGCATGCAGGCGGGACAGTTCGGGAGCACTGAAGCTTTCTTT
v_call: TRBV5-1; d_call: NA; j_call: TRBJ1-6; clone_size: NA; cdr3_aa: CASSLGQGENSPLHF; cdr3_nt: TGCGCCAGCAGCTTGGGGCAGGGTGAAAATTCACCCCTCCACTTT
v_call: TRBV6-6; d_call: NA; j_call: TRBJ2-7; clone_size: NA; cdr3_aa: CASREQSYEQYF; cdr3_nt: TGTGCCAGCAGAGAACAGTCCTACGAGCAGTACTTC
v_call: TRBV4-1; d_call: NA; j_call: TRBJ1-4; clone_size: NA; cdr3_aa: CASSTVTVNEKLFF; cdr3_nt: TGCGCCAGCAGTACAGTTACCGTTAATGAAAAACTGTTTTTT
v_call: TRBV28; d_call: TRBD2; j_call: TRBJ2-5; clone_size: NA; cdr3_aa: CATELAGVETQYF; cdr3_nt: TGTGCCACCGAACTAGCGGGAGTGGAGACCCAGTACTTC
v_call: TRBV13; d_call: NA; j_call: TRBJ1-5; clone_size: few; cdr3_aa: CASSFGRVQPQHF; cdr3_nt: TGTGCCAGCAGCTTTGGCAGGGTGCAGCCCCAGCATTTT
v_call: TRBV28; d_call: NA; j_call: TRBJ2-5; clone_size: NA; cdr3_aa: CASSPIFRLNPGKTQYF; cdr3_nt: TGTGCCAGCAGCCCCATATTCCGACTAAACCCGGGAAAGACCCAGTACTTC
v_call: TRBV19; d_call: TRBD2; j_call: TRBJ2-3; clone_size: NA; cdr3_aa: CASSSGLGDTQYF; cdr3_nt: TGTGCCAGTAGTAGCGGACTAGGAGATACGCAGTATTTT
v_call: TRBV6-5; d_call: NA; j_call: TRBJ2-5; clone_size: NA; cdr3_aa: CASSYSNREETQYF; cdr3_nt: TGTGCCAGCAGTTACTCGAACAGGGAAGAGACCCAGTACTTC
v_call: TRBV5-1; d_call: NA; j_call: TRBJ1-1; clone_size: NA; cdr3_aa: CASSLASQGEAFF; cdr3_nt: TGCGCCAGCAGCCTGGCATCACAGGGAGAAGCTTTCTTT